The 10 T cell receptor beta chains below all came from one sample that was sequenced in a study of T cells after yellow fever vaccination. TCRdb independently ran MiXCR on the 5' RACE reads; one entry per CDR3 protein. The sample lists 300,000 to 350,000 distinct CDR3 sequences, approximately 4% seen once, with around 24% in the top ten. This specimen consisted of PBMCs, obtained 5 days after the yellow fever booster vaccination. These receptors were obtained from a young man who received the YFV17D yellow fever vaccine.

The chain uses TRBV7-9 and TRBJ2-3; no definite D call. V shed 6 bases and J shed 6 bases, with 19 bases lying between them. Germline V CDR1 and CDR2: SEHNR, FQNEAQ (reference sequence). The CDR3 totals 15 residues. CDR3 bases: TGTGCCAGCAGGTTGCCCCCGAGGATCGGGGATACGCAGTATTTT. Translation: CASRLPPRIGDTQYF.

The rearrangement links TRBV6-5 to TRBJ2-7; D assignment may be TRBD1 or TRBD2 (5 bases each). V gave up 0 bases and J gave up 5 bases, with 11 bases separating them. The germline gives CDR1 MNHEY, CDR2 SVGAGI. This CDR3 has 14 residues. CDR3 DNA: TGTGCCAGCAGTTACTCACGGGGCAGGGACGAGCAGTACTTC. Translating it yields CASSYSRGRDEQYF.

At least ten counts were recorded for this clonotype. The chain carries TRBV7-9 and TRBJ2-1, with a tentative D call TRBD2 (5 bases). The V end was cut by 2 bases, the J end by 9 bases, with 11 bases between. Germline V gene lookup returns CDR1 SEHNR and CDR2 FQNEAQ (reference sequence). The CDR3 covers 13 residues. The CDR3 region is CASSLNGAGEQFF. The CDR3 DNA reads as TGTGCCAGCAGCTTAAATGGCGCGGGTGAGCAGTTCTTC.

This clonotype has more than one count but fewer than ten. This chain uses TRBV7-6 with TRBJ2-7; tentative D call: TRBD1 (6 bases). CDR1 SGHVS and CDR2 FNYEAQ come from the germline V gene. Trimming shortened V by 5 bases and J by 0 bases, and 17 bases separated the two germline ends. The CDR3 runs to 16 residues. DNA for the CDR3: TGTGCCAGCAGCCACCCGGAGAACAGGGTCTCCTACGAGCAGTACGTC. The encoded protein is CASSHPENRVSYEQYV.

This clonotype was counted many times. The V gene is TRBV7-3, the J gene TRBJ2-2, with 8 nucleotides matching TRBD2. Germline trimming cut 4 bases from V and 4 bases from J; bases unmatched to any gene: 2. CDR3 length equals 14 residues. Germline-derived CDR1 and CDR2 are SGHTA and FQGTGA. The DNA for the CDR3 is TGTGCCAGCAGCTCGGGACTAGTCACCGGGGAGCTGTTTTTT. It specifies CASSSGLVTGELFF.

This sequence joins TRBV12-3 or TRBV12-4 and TRBJ2-3; the match to TRBD2 covers 7 bases. The CDR3 runs to 15 residues. V lost 6 bases and J lost 3; bases outside the gene matches: 9. The CDR3 DNA is TGTGCCAGCAGGAAGCACGGGGGGTCAACAGATACGCAGTATTTT. Protein product: CASRKHGGSTDTQYF.

The chain joins TRBV9 to TRBJ1-5, with D tentatively TRBD1 (6 bases). The CDR3 sequence is 13 residues long. CDR1 SGDLS and CDR2 YYNGEE come from the germline V gene. Deletions cut 8 bases from V and 0 bases from J, with 9 bases between. CDR3 in amino acids: CARGARSNQPQHF. In DNA form, the CDR3 reads TGTGCCAGGGGGGCACGTAGCAATCAGCCCCAGCATTTT.

This clonotype turned up a few times. The gene calls are TRBV5-4 and TRBJ2-1; D possibly matches TRBD1 or TRBD2 (5 bases each). The CDR3 is made up of 15 amino acids. The V end was cut by 2 bases, the J end by 3 bases, with 12 bases between. In germline, CDR1 is SGHNT, CDR2 YYREEE (reference sequence). CDR3 protein: CASSLSGTYYNEQFF. CDR3 nucleotide sequence: TGTGCCAGCAGCTTATCCGGGACCTACTACAATGAGCAGTTCTTC.

The J gene is TRBJ2-5, the V gene TRBV12-3 or TRBV12-4; D call uncertain. This CDR3 contains 15 residues. The V and J ends lost 5 bases and 0 bases respectively, with 13 bases between them. The CDR3 DNA sequence: TGTGCCAGCAGTCCAATAGACCAGTACCAAGAGACCCAGTACTTC. Translation gives CASSPIDQYQETQYF.

This clonotype has a count of ten or more. The chain employs TRBV7-2 and TRBJ2-3; D not resolved. CDR1 and CDR2 (germline): SGHTA, FQGNSA. The ends were cut back, 2 bases at V and 5 bases at J, with 14 bases in the middle. This CDR3 is 15 amino acids long. The CDR3 spells CASSLKGSAVDTQYF. The CDR3 nucleotides are TGTGCCAGCAGCTTAAAGGGCTCGGCGGTAGATACGCAGTATTTT.